A selection of T cell receptor beta chains follows, all from one sample in a study of patients and donors after allogeneic stem cell transplantation. TCRdb used MiXCR to reprocess the RT-PCR reads, holding one entry per CDR3 protein. Of 400,000 to 500,000 distinct CDR3 sequences in the sample, 16% were seen once. Specimen: blood, either unsorted or a sorted T cell fraction (not recorded which). The receptors were gathered from a human donor who was either an allogeneic HSCT recipient or a stem cell or donor lymphocyte infusion donor (not recorded which). It is not recorded whose cells these are; they may come from a transplant donor. CDR3s include the opening cysteine and the closing phenylalanine or tryptophan. A D gene is named only where the DNA matches it firmly. Only some rows state a clone size, as once, few, many or a class for expanded clones.

>TRBV6-5|TRBD1|few|TRBJ1-2
TGTGCCAGCAGTTACGCCCCGGGACAGGGGGCGAGTGGCTACACCTTC
CASSYAPGQGASGYTF
>TRBV9|TRBD2|-|TRBJ2-5
TGTGCCAGCAGCGTAGGTATGGCGGGGGGAGAGACCCAGTACTTC
CASSVGMAGGETQYF
>TRBV5-6|-|few|TRBJ2-5
TGTGCCAGCAGCTATGGGACTCCGAGGGAGACCCAGTACTTC
CASSYGTPRETQYF
>TRBV4-1|-|few|TRBJ1-3
TGCGCCAGCAGCCAAGATTGGCCAGCATCTGGAAACACCATATATTTT
CASSQDWPASGNTIYF
>TRBV6-5|TRBD2|few|TRBJ2-6
TGTGCCAGCAGTTACTCAGGGCTTGGACTAGTGGGTGGGGCCAACGTCCTGACTTTC
CASSYSGLGLVGGANVLTF
>TRBV6-5|-|many|TRBJ2-4
TGTGCCAGCAGTTACTCAGGTTCGGTCCTTCAGTACTTC
CASSYSGSVLQYF
>TRBV28|TRBD1|-|TRBJ2-7
TGTGCCAGCAAGGAGGCAGGGGGAATTGTTCCGTACTTC
CASKEAGGIVPYF
>TRBV7-3|TRBD2|-|TRBJ2-4
TGTGCCAGCAGCCCAACCCCCAGACTAGCGGGTCGGGTTAACATTCAGTACTTC
CASSPTPRLAGRVNIQYF
>TRBV7-2|TRBD2|-|TRBJ2-3
TGTGCCAGTCTCGGGACTAGCGAGGATACGCAGTATTTT
CASLGTSEDTQYF
>TRBV12-3/TRBV12-4|TRBD2|few|TRBJ2-3
TGTGCCAGCAGAGCGGGACTAGCCGTGACAGATACGCAGTATTTT
CASRAGLAVTDTQYF
>TRBV18|-|few|TRBJ1-1
TGTGCCAGCTCACCAAGGGCACGGAACACTGAAGCTTTCTTT
CASSPRARNTEAFF
>TRBV6-2/TRBV6-3|TRBD1|few|TRBJ2-7
TGTGCCAGCACAGGGGGCATCCCTGCCTACGAGCAGTACTTC
CASTGGIPAYEQYF
>TRBV7-9|-|few|TRBJ1-1
TGTGCCAGCAGCTGGGGGGACGGAGGAGTCACTGAAGCTTTCTTT
CASSWGDGGVTEAFF
>TRBV6-2/TRBV6-3|-|few|TRBJ1-3
TGTGCCAGCAGCTCCCAACAGGTACCTGGAAACACCATATATTTT
CASSSQQVPGNTIYF
>TRBV12-3/TRBV12-4|-|-|TRBJ2-1
TGTGCCAGCAGTTTTCAAGGGCCTAACAATGAGCAGTTCTTC
CASSFQGPNNEQFF
>TRBV12-3/TRBV12-4|-|-|TRBJ2-2
TGTGCCAGCACCTCACAGCCCGACAGAATAACCGGGGAGCTGTTTTTT
CASTSQPDRITGELFF
>TRBV3-1|-|-|TRBJ1-6
TGTGCCAGCAGCCAAAAGGCCTCACCCCTCCACTTT
CASSQKASPLHF
>TRBV7-6|-|many|TRBJ1-1
TGTGCCAGCAGCTTAGTAAGGGGACGGACTGAAGCTTTCTTT
CASSLVRGRTEAFF
>TRBV7-6|TRBD2|-|TRBJ2-7
TGTGCCAGCAGCCCGGGTAGCGGGAGCCTCTCCTACGAGCAGTACTTC
CASSPGSGSLSYEQYF
>TRBV6-5|-|-|TRBJ2-7
TGTGCCAGCAGTTATTTTACGTCGGGGGAGCAGTACTTC
CASSYFTSGEQYF